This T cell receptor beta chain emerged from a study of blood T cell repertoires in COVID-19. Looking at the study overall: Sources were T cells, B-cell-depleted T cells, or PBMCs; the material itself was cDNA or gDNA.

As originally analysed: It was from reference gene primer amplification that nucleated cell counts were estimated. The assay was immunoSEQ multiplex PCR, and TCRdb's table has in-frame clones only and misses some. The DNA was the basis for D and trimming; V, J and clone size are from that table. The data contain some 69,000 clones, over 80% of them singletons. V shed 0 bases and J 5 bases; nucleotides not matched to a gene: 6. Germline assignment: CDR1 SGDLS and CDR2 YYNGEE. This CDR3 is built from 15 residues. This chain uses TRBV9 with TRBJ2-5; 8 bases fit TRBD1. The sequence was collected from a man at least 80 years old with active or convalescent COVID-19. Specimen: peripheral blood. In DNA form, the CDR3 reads TGTGCCAGCAGCGTAGGGACAGGGCTAGAGGAGACCCAGTACTTC. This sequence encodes CASSVGTGLEETQYF.